This T cell receptor beta chain stems from a study of T cells in Graves' hyperthyroidism and ophthalmopathy. Looking at the study overall: Peripheral blood was obtained at initial diagnosis, preceding any treatment. The study, taken as a whole, reports: Separating ophthalmopathy from stable hyperthyroidism was achieved by a 13 V-J model.

Diagnosis relied on clinical symptoms, serum thyroxine and TRAb, thyroid ultrasound and orbital computed tomography. This clonotype was detected ten times or more. Its antigen is still unknown. RNA transcripts gave rise to amplified TCR beta CDR3 regions. First-round RT-PCR targeting the TCR CDR3 was performed with the HTBI primer set. TCRdb reprocessed the multiplex PCR reads with MiXCR, giving one entry per CDR3 protein. The table shows fewer than 350,000 distinct CDR3 sequences, with 10% to 15% occurring only once. CDR1 DFQATT and CDR2 SNEGSKA come from the germline V gene (reference sequence). V was clipped by 6 bases and J by 0 bases, with 12 bases between them. The CDR3 extends over 14 amino acids.

This TCR was recovered from a woman in her thirties with Graves' hyperthyroidism that later progressed to Graves' ophthalmopathy. The material sequenced was blood. This sequence joins TRBV20-1 and TRBJ2-1; no clear D gene. Here the CDR3 reads CSAPTASSYNEQFF. The DNA of the CDR3 is TGCAGTGCCCCGACGGCAAGCTCCTACAATGAGCAGTTCTTC.